There are a few counts of the clone carrying this TCR beta chain. The protocol was immunoSEQ multiplex PCR, while the TCRdb copy is restricted to in-frame clones and leaves out a portion. The data hold about 240,000 clones, with around 81% observed a single time. CDR1 and CDR2 (germline): SGHVS, FQNEAQ. V shed 2 bases, J shed 3 bases, and the junction held 8 bases outside the gene matches. The CDR3 consists of 16 residues. The data stem from a study of Tregs in tolerant kidney transplant recipients. Sequenced: CD4+ T cells from blood. This TCR derives from a human donor in good health. The chain uses TRBV7-8 and TRBJ2-7; 9 positions match TRBD2. The CDR3 region has the DNA TGTGCCAGCAGCTTATTGCGGGAGGGCTTTTTCTACGAGCAGTACTTC. Translated: CASSLLREGFFYEQYF.